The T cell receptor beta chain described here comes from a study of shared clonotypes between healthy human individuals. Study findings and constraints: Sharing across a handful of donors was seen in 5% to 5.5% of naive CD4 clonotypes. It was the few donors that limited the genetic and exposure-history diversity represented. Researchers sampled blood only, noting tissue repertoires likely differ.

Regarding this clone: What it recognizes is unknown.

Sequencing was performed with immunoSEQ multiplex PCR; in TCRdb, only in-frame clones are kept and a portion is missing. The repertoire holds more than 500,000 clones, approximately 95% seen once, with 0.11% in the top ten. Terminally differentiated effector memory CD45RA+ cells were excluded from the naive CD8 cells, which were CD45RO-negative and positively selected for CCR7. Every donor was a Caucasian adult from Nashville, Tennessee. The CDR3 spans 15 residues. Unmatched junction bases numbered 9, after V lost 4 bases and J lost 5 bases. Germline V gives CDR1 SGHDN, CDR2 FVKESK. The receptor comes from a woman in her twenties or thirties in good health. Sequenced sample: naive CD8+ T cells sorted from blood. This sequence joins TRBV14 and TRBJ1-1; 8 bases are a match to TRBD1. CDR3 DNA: TGTGCCAGCAGCCCCCTCCAGGGGGCAAGAACTGAAGCTTTCTTT. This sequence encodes CASSPLQGARTEAFF.